Sequencing of this T cell receptor beta chain was carried out in a study of T cell repertoires in cytomegalovirus infection. General study results and limits: Identification of carriers of CMV plus the relevant HLA was achieved through cumulative public TCR beta family frequency.

This clonotype has a handful of counts. Its specificity is unknown. This CDR3 is built from 15 residues. V was clipped by 1 base and J by 0 bases, with 8 bases between them. From germline, CDR1 is ENHRY and CDR2 SYGVKD. TCRdb called the reads again in MiXCR, with one record for every CDR3 protein. The sample contains 140,000 to 150,000 distinct CDR3 sequences, around 30% of which appear only once. The clonotype originates from a human donor in good health (CMV status not recorded). Some clones in this sample may be carry-over from other donors' samples. The chain uses TRBV10-3 and TRBJ2-3; D remains ambiguous. This specimen consisted of CD8+ T cells from cultured PBMCs, obtained from culture after CMV antigen stimulation. The CDR3 coding sequence is TGTGCCATCAGTGAGTTAGGACCTAGCACAGATACGCAGTATTTT. It specifies CAISELGPSTDTQYF.